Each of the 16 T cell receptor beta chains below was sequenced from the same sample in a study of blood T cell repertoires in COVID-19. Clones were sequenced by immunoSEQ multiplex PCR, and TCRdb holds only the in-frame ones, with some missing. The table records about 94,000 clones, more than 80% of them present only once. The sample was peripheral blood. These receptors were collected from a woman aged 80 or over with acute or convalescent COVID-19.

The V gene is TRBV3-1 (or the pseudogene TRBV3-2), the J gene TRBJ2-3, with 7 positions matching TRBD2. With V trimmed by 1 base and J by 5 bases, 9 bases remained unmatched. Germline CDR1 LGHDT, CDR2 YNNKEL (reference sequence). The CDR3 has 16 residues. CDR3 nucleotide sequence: TGTGCCAGCAGCCAAGGGTCAGCGGGGTTTGAAGATACGCAGTATTTT. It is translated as CASSQGSAGFEDTQYF.

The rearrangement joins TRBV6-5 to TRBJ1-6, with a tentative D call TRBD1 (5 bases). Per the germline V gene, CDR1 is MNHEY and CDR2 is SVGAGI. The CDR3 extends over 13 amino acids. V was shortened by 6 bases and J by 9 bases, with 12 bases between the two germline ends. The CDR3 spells CASRAGLGSPLHF. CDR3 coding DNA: TGTGCCAGCAGAGCAGGGCTCGGTTCACCCCTCCACTTT.

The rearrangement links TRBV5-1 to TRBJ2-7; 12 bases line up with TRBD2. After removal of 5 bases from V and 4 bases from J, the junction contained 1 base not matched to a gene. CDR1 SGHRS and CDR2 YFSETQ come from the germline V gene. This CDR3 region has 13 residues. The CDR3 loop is CASRTSGSYEQYF. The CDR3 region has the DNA TGCGCCAGCAGGACTAGCGGGAGTTACGAGCAGTACTTC.

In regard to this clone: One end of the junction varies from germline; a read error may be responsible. DNA for the CDR3: TGTGCCTGGAGTAGGGACAGTAGCAGTCAGCCCCAGCATTTT. Translation: CAWSRDSSSQPQHF. This chain uses TRBV30 with TRBJ1-5, with 7 bases identical to TRBD1. The germline V gene encodes CDR1 GTSNPN and CDR2 SVGIG (reference sequence). The CDR3 covers 14 residues.

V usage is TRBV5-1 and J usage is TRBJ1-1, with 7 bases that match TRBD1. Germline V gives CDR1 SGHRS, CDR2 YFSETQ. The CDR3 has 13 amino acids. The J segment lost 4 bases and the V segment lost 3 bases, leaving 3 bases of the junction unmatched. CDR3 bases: TGCGCCAGCAGCTCGGGACAGCTCACTGAAGCTTTCTTT. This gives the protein CASSSGQLTEAFF.

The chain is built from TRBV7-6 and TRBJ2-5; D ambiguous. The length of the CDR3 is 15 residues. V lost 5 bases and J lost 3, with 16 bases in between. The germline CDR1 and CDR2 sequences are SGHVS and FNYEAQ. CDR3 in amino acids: CASSIGAAMKETQYF. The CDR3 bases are TGTGCCAGCAGCATTGGAGCCGCTATGAAAGAGACCCAGTACTTC. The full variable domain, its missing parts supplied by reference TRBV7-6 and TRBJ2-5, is GAGVSQSPRYKVTKRGQDVALRCDPISGHVSLYWYRQALGQGPEFLTYFNYEAQQDKSGLPNDRFSAERPEGSISTLTIQRTEQRDSAMYRCASSIGAAMKETQYFGPGTRLLVL.

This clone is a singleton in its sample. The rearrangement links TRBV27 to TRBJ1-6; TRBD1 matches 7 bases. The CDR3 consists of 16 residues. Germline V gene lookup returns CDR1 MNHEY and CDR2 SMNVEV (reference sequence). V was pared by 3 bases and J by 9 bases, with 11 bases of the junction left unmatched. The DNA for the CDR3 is TGTGCCAGCAGTTTTCTCGGTGGGGACAGCTCTTCACCCCTCCACTTT. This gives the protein CASSFLGGDSSSPLHF.

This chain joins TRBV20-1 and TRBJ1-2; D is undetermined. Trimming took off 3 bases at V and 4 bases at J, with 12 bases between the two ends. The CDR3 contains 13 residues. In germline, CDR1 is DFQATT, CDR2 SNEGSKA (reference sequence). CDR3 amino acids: CSASGTGSYGYTF. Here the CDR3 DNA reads TGCAGTGCTAGTGGCACCGGGTCCTATGGCTACACCTTC.

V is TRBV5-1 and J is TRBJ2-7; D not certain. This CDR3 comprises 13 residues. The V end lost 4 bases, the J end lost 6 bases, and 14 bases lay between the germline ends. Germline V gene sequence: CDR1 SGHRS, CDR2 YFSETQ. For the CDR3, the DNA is TGCGCCAGCAGCGTATCTGAATTGAGCGAGCAGTACTTC. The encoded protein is CASSVSELSEQYF.

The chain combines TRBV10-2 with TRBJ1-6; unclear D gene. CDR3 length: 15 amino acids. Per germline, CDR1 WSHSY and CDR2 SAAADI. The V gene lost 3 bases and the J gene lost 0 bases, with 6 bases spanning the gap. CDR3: CASSEGSSYNSPLHF. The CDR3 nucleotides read TGCGCCAGCAGTGAAGGGAGCTCCTATAATTCACCCCTCCACTTT.

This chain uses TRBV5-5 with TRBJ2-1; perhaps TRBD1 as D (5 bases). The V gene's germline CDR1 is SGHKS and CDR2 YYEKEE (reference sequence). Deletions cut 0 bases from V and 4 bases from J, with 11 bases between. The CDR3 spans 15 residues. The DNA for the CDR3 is TGTGCCAGCAGCTTGGGGCAGGGTTCGTACAATGAGCAGTTCTTC. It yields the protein CASSLGQGSYNEQFF.

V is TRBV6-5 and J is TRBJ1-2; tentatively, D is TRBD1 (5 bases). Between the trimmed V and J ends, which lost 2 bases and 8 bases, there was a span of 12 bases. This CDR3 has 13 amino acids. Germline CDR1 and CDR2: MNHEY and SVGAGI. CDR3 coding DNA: TGTGCCAGCAGTTACGGGCAGGGAATCGGCTACACCTTC. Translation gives CASSYGQGIGYTF.

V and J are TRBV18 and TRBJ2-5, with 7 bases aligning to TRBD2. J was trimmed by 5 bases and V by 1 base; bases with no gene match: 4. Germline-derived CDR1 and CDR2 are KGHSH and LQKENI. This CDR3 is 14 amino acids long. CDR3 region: CASSPRGSGETQYF. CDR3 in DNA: TGTGCCAGCTCACCACGCGGGAGTGGGGAGACCCAGTACTTC.

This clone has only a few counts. The chain's CDR3 is CASSEFRVSGNTIYF. CDR3 bases: TGTGCCAGCAGTGAATTCCGCGTCTCTGGAAACACCATATATTTT. The chain couples TRBV2 to TRBJ1-3; D uncertain. The germline gives CDR1 SNHLY, CDR2 FYNNEI. Trimming stripped 2 bases from V and 0 bases from J, with 8 bases between. The CDR3 extends over 15 amino acids.

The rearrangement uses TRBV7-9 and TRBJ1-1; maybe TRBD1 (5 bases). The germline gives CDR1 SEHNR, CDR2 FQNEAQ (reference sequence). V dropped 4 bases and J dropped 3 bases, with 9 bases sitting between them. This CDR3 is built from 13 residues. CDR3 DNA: TGTGCCAGCAGCTCACAGGCGCACACTGAAGCTTTCTTT. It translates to CASSSQAHTEAFF.

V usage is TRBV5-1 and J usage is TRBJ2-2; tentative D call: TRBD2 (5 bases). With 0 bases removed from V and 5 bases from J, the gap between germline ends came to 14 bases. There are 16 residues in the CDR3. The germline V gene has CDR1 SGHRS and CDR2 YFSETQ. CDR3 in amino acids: CASSLADWDGTGELFF. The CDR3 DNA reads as TGCGCCAGCAGCTTGGCGGACTGGGATGGGACCGGGGAGCTGTTTTTT.